This entry lists 22 T cell receptor beta chains sequenced from one sample in a study of vaccination effects on CD4 cells after COVID-19 (dated by TCRdb to between 2021 and 2023). Receptor libraries were prepared by the immunoSEQ multiplex PCR assay. Drawn from immuneACCESS, this table holds only the in-frame rearrangements with V and J called that TCRdb kept. Clones are partly lost; checked studies trace under half to an unresolved V gene and leave the rest unexplained. Within this sample are 15,000 to 20,000 clones, with 74% of them counted one time only. In total, the top ten clones hold 20% to 25% of the sample. The ViraFEST assay stimulated PBMC with viral peptide pools and then used TCR sequencing to identify antigen-specific CD4+ T cell clonotypes by expansion. After roughly 11 days of culture, CD4+ T cells were isolated with the EasySep CD4+ T cell isolation kit. PCR-confirmed SARS-CoV-2 infection had occurred in convalescent patients between March and December 2020, before the Alpha, Beta and Delta variants emerged in the United States. Participants received two doses of either the BNT162b2 or the mRNA-1273 mRNA SARS-CoV-2 vaccine.

No antigen has been assigned to these receptors. The specimen was CD4+ T cells from PBMCs cultured with SARS-CoV-2 spike peptides, collected after COVID-19 vaccination. The cell subset or site label for this specimen denotes: SARS-CoV-2 spike overlapping peptide pool stimulation. The source of these receptors is a human donor who had a prior SARS-CoV-2 infection.

The chain uses TRBV6-2 or TRBV6-3 and TRBJ2-3; possibly TRBD1 or TRBD2 for D (7 bases each). Germline V gene lookup returns CDR1 MNHEY and CDR2 SVGEGT. Trimming removed 6 bases from V and 6 bases from J, with 10 bases in between. CDR3 length: 12 amino acids. CDR3 bases: TGTGCCAGCAGCCAGGGGGGGGATACGCAGTATTTT. Protein product: CASSQGGDTQYF.

This clone was observed once. The chain has TRBV18 and TRBJ2-2; 7 bases are shared with TRBD1. Germline-derived CDR1 and CDR2 are KGHSH and LQKENI. This CDR3 comprises 15 residues. Trimming took 1 base from V and 3 from J; bases not matched to a gene: 2. Here the CDR3 DNA reads TGTGCCAGCTCACCACTCCAGGGGGACACCGGGGAGCTGTTTTTT. Protein sequence: CASSPLQGDTGELFF.

CDR3 DNA sequence: TGTGCCAGCAGTGAACAGTCTCGGGGCATCAATGAGCAGTTCTTC. It specifies CASSEQSRGINEQFF. V and J are TRBV2 and TRBJ2-1; D assignment may be TRBD1 or TRBD2 (5 bases each). Germline V gene lookup returns CDR1 SNHLY and CDR2 FYNNEI. This CDR3 region has 15 residues. V shed 2 bases and J shed 6 bases, with 14 bases lying between them.

This clone has just one count. V usage is TRBV5-6 and J usage is TRBJ2-7; TRBD2 is a possible D gene (6 bases). The CDR3 runs 16 residues. Trimming took off 4 bases at V and 1 base at J, with 18 bases between the two ends. The germline gives CDR1 SGHDT, CDR2 YYEEEE. The DNA for the CDR3 is TGTGCCAGCAGCAGGAGGCCCGGGAGAGAGTCCTACGAGCAGTACTTC. It specifies CASSRRPGRESYEQYF.

The genes are TRBV5-1 and TRBJ1-5; perhaps TRBD1 as D (6 bases). Trimming pared 4 bases from V and 6 bases from J, leaving 14 bases between. CDR3 length: 14 residues. Germline V gives CDR1 SGHRS, CDR2 YFSETQ. CDR3 DNA sequence: TGCGCCAGCAGCCAGGGGATGGAGGGTCAGCCCCAGCATTTT. Translating gives CASSQGMEGQPQHF. Supplemented by reference TRBV5-1 and TRBJ1-5, the full variable domain reads KAGVTQTPRYLIKTRGQQVTLSCSPISGHRSVSWYQQTPGQGLQFLFEYFSETQRNKGNFPGRFSGRQFSNSRSEMNVSTLELGDSALYLCASSQGMEGQPQHFGDGTRLSIL.

The rearrangement joins TRBV6-5 to TRBJ2-2, with TRBD2 matching over 9 bases. With V trimmed by 8 bases and J by 4 bases, 8 bases remained unmatched. The CDR3 is 15 residues long. The germline CDR1 and CDR2 sequences are MNHEY and SVGAGI. This CDR3 is CASGGRGRLTGELFF. In nucleotides, the CDR3 is TGTGCCAGCGGCGGGAGGGGACGCCTCACCGGGGAGCTGTTTTTT.

This clone was seen a few times. This chain uses TRBV2 with TRBJ1-6, with no clear D. V lost 3 bases to trimming and J lost 8 bases, with 8 bases between them. Germline loops: CDR1 SNHLY, CDR2 FYNNEI. There are 13 residues in the CDR3. The CDR3 DNA follows: TGTGCCAGCAGTGATCAAAAGGATTCACCCCTCCACTTT. Its protein product is CASSDQKDSPLHF. The full variable domain, its missing parts supplied by reference TRBV2 and TRBJ1-6, is EPEVTQTPSHQVTQMGQEVILRCVPISNHLYFYWYRQILGQKVEFLVSFYNNEISEKSEIFDDQFSVERPDGSNFTLKIRSTKLEDSAMYFCASSDQKDSPLHFGNGTRLTVT.

The chain combines TRBV3-1 (or the pseudogene TRBV3-2) with TRBJ2-3; D possibly corresponds to TRBD1 (6 bases). V lost 1 base to trimming and J lost 2 bases, with 10 bases between them. The CDR3 is 15 amino acids. CDR1 is LGHDT, CDR2 YNNKEL, per germline (reference sequence). The CDR3 spells CASSQAGTYTDTQYF. CDR3 nucleotide sequence: TGTGCCAGCAGCCAAGCCGGGACATACACAGATACGCAGTATTTT.

By its share, this clone is medium-sized. DNA of the CDR3: TGTGCCAGCGGGGCGGGAGGCACTTCCTCCTACGAGCAGTACTTC. Encoded protein: CASGAGGTSSYEQYF. This rearrangement joins TRBV6-5 to TRBJ2-7; 8 nucleotides match TRBD2. Germline CDR1 is MNHEY and CDR2 is SVGAGI. CDR3 size: 15 residues. Losses at the gene ends were 8 bases for V and 0 bases for J; bases not matched to a gene: 9.

This rearrangement joins TRBV5-1 to TRBJ2-2; TRBD1 aligns across 8 bases. Losses at the gene ends were 4 bases for V and 0 bases for J; bases not matched to a gene: 8. The germline V gene encodes CDR1 SGHRS and CDR2 YFSETQ. The CDR3 loop spans 17 amino acids. The CDR3 DNA sequence: TGCGCCAGCAGCCCAAAGACAGGGGTTGCGAACACCGGGGAGCTGTTTTTT. Translating it yields CASSPKTGVANTGELFF.

This clone was picked up one time. The rearrangement joins TRBV27 to TRBJ1-1, with 11 bases lining up with TRBD1. CDR3 length: 17 amino acids. Losses at the gene ends were 5 bases for V and 2 bases for J; bases not matched to a gene: 10. Per the germline V gene, CDR1 is MNHEY and CDR2 is SMNVEV (reference sequence). The CDR3 spells CASSDPGQGGKNTEAFF. CDR3 DNA: TGTGCCAGCAGTGATCCGGGACAGGGGGGAAAAAACACTGAAGCTTTCTTT.

This chain links TRBV10-3 with TRBJ2-1; 9 nucleotides agree with TRBD2. Trimming took 0 bases from V and 3 from J; bases not matched to a gene: 3. Per germline, CDR1 ENHRY and CDR2 SYGVKD. The CDR3 spans 16 residues. CDR3 sequence: CAISESGTSLYNEQFF. In nucleotides, the CDR3 is TGTGCCATCAGTGAGTCCGGGACTAGCCTCTACAATGAGCAGTTCTTC.

J is TRBJ1-5 and V is TRBV23-1; D may be TRBD1 (5 bases). TRBV23-1 is flagged as an ORF with uncertain function. The V gene lost 3 bases and the J gene lost 5 bases, with 17 bases spanning the gap. The CDR3 sequence is 16 residues long. CDR3 bases: TGCGCCAGCAGTCAGGTTGACACCAGAGGGGATCAGCCCCAGCATTTT. Protein product: CASSQVDTRGDQPQHF.

V usage is TRBV9 and J usage is TRBJ1-2, with 7 bases identical to TRBD1. The CDR3 covers 12 residues. The J segment lost 0 bases and the V segment lost 7 bases, leaving 0 bases of the junction unmatched. CDR1 SGDLS and CDR2 YYNGEE come from the germline V gene. CDR3 coding DNA: TGTGCCAGCGGGACAGCTAACTATGGCTACACCTTC. Translated, it gives CASGTANYGYTF.

This clone was seen only a few times. Other nucleotide sequences in the sample specify the same CDR3. The gene calls are TRBV6-5 and TRBJ2-7; D remains unclear. V was pared by 0 bases and J by 3 bases, with 12 bases between. Looked up from germline, CDR1 is MNHEY and CDR2 is SVGAGI. This CDR3 comprises 15 residues. In DNA form, the CDR3 reads TGTGCCAGCAGTTACTCTTCGGGCGGAAGCTACGAGCAGTACTTC. This codes for CASSYSSGGSYEQYF.

The chain recombines TRBV10-3 with TRBJ1-5; maybe TRBD1 (5 bases). This CDR3 has 14 amino acids. Germline CDR1 and CDR2: ENHRY and SYGVKD. Between the trimmed V and J ends, which lost 0 bases and 7 bases, there was a span of 10 bases. CDR3 bases: TGTGCCATCAGTGAGTCGGGAGGGGAACAGCCCCAGCATTTT. Translated: CAISESGGEQPQHF.

By frequency in the sample, this clone is medium-sized. The CDR3 DNA is TGTGCCAGCAGTTACTCGGCAGGGGGCATCTACGAGCAGTACTTC. Its protein is CASSYSAGGIYEQYF. This chain joins TRBV6-5 and TRBJ2-7, with TRBD1 matching over 8 bases. CDR1 and CDR2 from the germline V gene are MNHEY and SVGAGI. The CDR3 totals 15 residues. Trimming cost V 0 bases and J 3 bases; bases outside gene matches: 4.

The V and J genes are TRBV30 and TRBJ2-3; a weak D match, TRBD1 (5 bases). The CDR3 is 15 residues long. From germline, CDR1 is GTSNPN and CDR2 SVGIG (reference sequence). Trimming pared 4 bases from V and 4 bases from J, leaving 18 bases between. For the CDR3, the DNA is TGTGCCTGGACCCGTGGGTTGGGGCCCGCAGATACGCAGTATTTT. It codes for CAWTRGLGPADTQYF. The full variable domain, its missing parts supplied by reference TRBV30 and TRBJ2-3, is SQTIHQWPATLVQPVGSPLSLECTVEGTSNPNLYWYRQAAGRGLQLLFYSVGIGQISSEVPQNLSASRPQDRQFILSSKKLLLSDSGFYLCAWTRGLGPADTQYFGPGTRLTVL.

The chain joins TRBV30 to TRBJ1-5, with 7 nucleotides matching TRBD1. V trimming: 3 bases; J trimming: 7 bases; junction bases outside the gene matches: 21. CDR3 length: 18 residues. CDR1 is GTSNPN, CDR2 SVGIG, per germline (reference sequence). The CDR3 reads CAWSLGGFGGMSYQPQHF. The CDR3 DNA reads as TGTGCCTGGAGCCTAGGGGGCTTCGGGGGAATGAGTTACCAGCCCCAGCATTTT. The variable domain in full, with the rest retrieved from reference TRBV30 and TRBJ1-5, is SQTIHQWPATLVQPVGSPLSLECTVEGTSNPNLYWYRQAAGRGLQLLFYSVGIGQISSEVPQNLSASRPQDRQFILSSKKLLLSDSGFYLCAWSLGGFGGMSYQPQHFGDGTRLSIL.

This clone was counted a single time. At one end, the junction sequence differs from germline, possibly due to a read error. The chain carries TRBV18 and TRBJ2-2; TRBD2 agrees at 10 bases. Germline V gives CDR1 KGHSH, CDR2 LQKENI. The CDR3 is 15 residues long. The chain's CDR3 is CASGPGLANTGELFF. CDR3 DNA sequence: TGTGCCAGCGGACCGGGACTAGCGAATACCGGGGAGCTGTTTTTT.

The rearrangement uses TRBV12-3 or TRBV12-4 and TRBJ2-5; D gene ambiguous. V lost 2 bases and J lost 0, with 1 base in between. This CDR3 is 12 amino acids long. CDR3: CASSLNQETQYF. CDR3 coding DNA: TGTGCCAGCAGTTTAAACCAAGAGACCCAGTACTTC.

Within the sample, this clone is medium-sized (0.01 to 0.1%). V usage is TRBV19 and J usage is TRBJ2-5; either TRBD1 or TRBD2 may supply D (5 bases each). V was cut by 6 bases and J by 4 bases, with 12 bases left in between. Germline CDR1 is LNHDA and CDR2 is SQIVND (reference sequence). The CDR3 has 13 residues. CDR3: CASRGRSPETQYF. CDR3 DNA sequence: TGTGCCAGTAGGGGACGGTCCCCAGAGACCCAGTACTTC. Complete variable domain (other parts from reference TRBV19 and TRBJ2-5): DGGITQSPKYLFRKEGQNVTLSCEQNLNHDAMYWYRQDPGQGLRLIYYSQIVNDFQKGDIAEGYSVSREKKESFPLTVTSAQKNPTAFYLCASRGRSPETQYFGPGTRLLVL.